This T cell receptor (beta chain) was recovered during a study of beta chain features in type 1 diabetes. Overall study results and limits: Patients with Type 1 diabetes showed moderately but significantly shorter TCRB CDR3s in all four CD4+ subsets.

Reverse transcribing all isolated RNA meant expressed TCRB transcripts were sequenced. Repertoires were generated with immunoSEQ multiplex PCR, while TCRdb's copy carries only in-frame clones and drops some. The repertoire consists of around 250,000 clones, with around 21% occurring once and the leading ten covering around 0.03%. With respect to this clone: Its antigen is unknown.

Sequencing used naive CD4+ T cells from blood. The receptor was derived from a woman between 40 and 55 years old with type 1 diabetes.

The DNA for the CDR3 is TGTGCCAGCAGTGAATCGGGGGGAAGTAACTATGGCTACACCTTC. Translation gives CASSESGGSNYGYTF. The chain combines TRBV25-1 with TRBJ1-2; possibly TRBD1 for D (5 bases). Germline CDR1 and CDR2: MGHDK and SYGVNS. This CDR3 is 15 amino acids long. The ends were cut back, 1 base at V and 1 base at J, with 10 bases in the middle.